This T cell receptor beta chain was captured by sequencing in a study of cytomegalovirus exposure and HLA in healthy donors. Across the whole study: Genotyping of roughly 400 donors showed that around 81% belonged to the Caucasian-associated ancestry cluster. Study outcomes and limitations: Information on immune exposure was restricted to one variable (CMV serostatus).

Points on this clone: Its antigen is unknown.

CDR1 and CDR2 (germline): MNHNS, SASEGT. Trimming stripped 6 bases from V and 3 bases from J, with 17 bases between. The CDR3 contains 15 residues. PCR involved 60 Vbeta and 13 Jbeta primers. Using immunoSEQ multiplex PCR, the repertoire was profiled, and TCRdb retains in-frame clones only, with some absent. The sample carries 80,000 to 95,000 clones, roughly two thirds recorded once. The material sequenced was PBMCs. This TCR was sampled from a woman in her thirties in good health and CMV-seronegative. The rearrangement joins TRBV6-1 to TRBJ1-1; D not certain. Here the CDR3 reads CASRFGVLDDTEAFF. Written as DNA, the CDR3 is TGTGCCAGCAGGTTCGGGGTGCTGGATGACACTGAAGCTTTCTTT.